The entry that follows covers one T cell receptor beta chain sequence. Its antigen is unidentified. The junction does not match germline at one end; this may be a read error. This sample was taken from a study of beta chain features in type 1 diabetes. Study results and caveats: A pattern of fewer insertions and more deletions at VDJ junctions was seen in type 1 diabetes patients. In all four CD4+ subsets, TCRB CDR3 length was significantly, moderately reduced in type 1 diabetes. Among patients, naive, central memory and Treg TCRB repertoires appeared more similar than among healthy donors.

Per the germline V gene, CDR1 is SNHLY and CDR2 is FYNNEI. This CDR3 has 11 residues. Stem cell-like memory, regulatory, central memory and naive CD4+ cells were sorted via CD45RO/CCR7/CD25/CD127/CD95/CD27. As every portion of the isolated RNA was reverse transcribed, the sequencing read expressed TCRB transcripts. Regulatory, naive and central memory T cell samples averaged around 3.5 million reads. Libraries were prepared by immunoSEQ multiplex PCR; TCRdb keeps only in-frame clonotypes and omits some of them. The sample comprises 640,000 or so clones, about 14% of which are singletons, and approximately 0.042% rests with the top ten.

This sequence was found in a man younger than 35 with type 1 diabetes. Sequencing was done on a sample of naive CD4+ T cells from blood. V usage is TRBV2 and J usage is TRBJ1-3; no clear D. CDR3 protein: CASTEANTIYF. In DNA form, the CDR3 reads TGTGCCAGCACTGAAGCAAACACCATATATTTT. Full variable domain (remainder filled in from reference TRBV2 and TRBJ1-3): EPEVTQTPSHQVTQMGQEVILRCVPISNHLYFYWYRQILGQKVEFLVSFYNNEISEKSEIFDDQFSVERPDGSNFTLKIRSTKLEDSAMYFCASTEANTIYFGEGSWLTVV.